The entry below describes one T cell receptor beta chain. The data derive from a study of blood T cell repertoires in COVID-19. Study background: Whether acute or convalescent, the COVID-19 samples came from the United States, Italy and Spain. T cells, B-cell-depleted T cells, or PBMCs provided the cDNA or gDNA that served as material.

V lost 6 bases, J lost 0 bases, and 8 bases stayed unmatched. This CDR3 spans 18 amino acids. CDR1 is ENHRY, CDR2 SYGVKD, per germline. Methods used by the authors: Reference gene primer amplification gave estimated nucleated cell counts. Using immunoSEQ multiplex PCR, the repertoire was profiled, and TCRdb retains in-frame clones only, with some absent. That table supplies the V and J calls and clone size; D and trimming were determined from the DNA. The sample contains approximately 200,000 clones, less than 90% of which appear only once. This TCR was sampled from a woman aged 60-75 years who had recovered from COVID-19. The V and J genes are TRBV10-3 and TRBJ2-3; TRBD2 matches at 14 bases. Sequencing was performed on peripheral blood. CDR3 region: CAIRRGLAGVTSTDTQYF. CDR3 nucleotides: TGTGCCATCAGGAGGGGACTAGCGGGGGTGACTAGCACAGATACGCAGTATTTT.